The 14 T cell receptor beta chains presented below share a single source sample, sequenced in a study of blood T cell repertoires in COVID-19. Clones were sequenced by immunoSEQ multiplex PCR, and TCRdb holds only the in-frame ones, with some missing. Seen here are about 320,000 clones, roughly 87% observed once, and the top ten hold approximately 5%. The source material was PBMCs or T cells enriched from blood (not recorded which). The source of these receptors is a woman aged 25 to 45 who had recovered from COVID-19.

As for this clone: Other DNA sequences of this sample code for an identical CDR3. The CDR3 loop is CASSLDRGYGYTF. CDR3 nucleotides: TGCGCCAGCAGCCTCGACAGGGGCTATGGCTACACCTTC. The J gene is TRBJ1-2, the V gene TRBV5-1; 8 bases are a match to TRBD1. The CDR3 spans 13 residues. The germline V gene has CDR1 SGHRS and CDR2 YFSETQ. V dropped 4 bases and J dropped 4; count of bases not matched to a gene: 3.

In this sample, this clone turned up once. The J gene is TRBJ1-1, the V gene TRBV19; 9 bases match TRBD1. In germline, CDR1 is LNHDA, CDR2 SQIVND (reference sequence). This CDR3 comprises 16 residues. V lost 5 bases, J lost 0 bases, and 7 bases stayed unmatched. The CDR3 DNA reads as TGTGCCAGTAGTCCGTGGACAGGGGCTATGAACACTGAAGCTTTCTTT. Encoded protein: CASSPWTGAMNTEAFF.

V gene TRBV7-9 combines with J gene TRBJ2-5; no clear D. The CDR3 is 13 residues long. V shed 3 bases and J shed 5 bases, with 10 bases lying between them. Germline lookup yields CDR1 SEHNR and CDR2 FQNEAQ (reference sequence). CDR3: CASSLVIEETQYF. The CDR3 DNA reads TGTGCCAGCAGCTTGGTAATTGAGGAGACCCAGTACTTC.

This clone was counted once. The gene calls are TRBV27 and TRBJ1-2, with D possibly being TRBD1 (5 bases). This CDR3 region has 12 residues. V dropped 5 bases and J dropped 8 bases, with 12 bases sitting between them. The germline V gene encodes CDR1 MNHEY and CDR2 SMNVEV (reference sequence). CDR3: CASSTQGQGYTF. In DNA, the CDR3 is TGTGCCAGCAGTACCCAGGGTCAAGGCTACACCTTC.

The chain carries TRBV3-1 (or the pseudogene TRBV3-2) and TRBJ1-4; the D gene is possibly TRBD1 (6 bases). Trimming stripped 6 bases from V and 2 bases from J, with 13 bases between. The CDR3 runs 15 residues. Germline V gene data show CDR1 as LGHDT and CDR2 as YNNKEL (reference sequence). The CDR3: CASSQGWGTNEKLFF. CDR3 sequence (DNA): TGTGCCAGCAGTCAGGGGTGGGGGACTAATGAAAAACTGTTTTTT.

This chain connects TRBV6-2 or TRBV6-3 to TRBJ1-5; TRBD1 agrees at 9 bases. V lost 6 bases and J lost 4; bases outside the gene matches: 7. CDR3 length: 15 amino acids. CDR1 and CDR2 from the germline V gene are MNHEY and SVGEGT. DNA of the CDR3: TGTGCCAGCAGCCTTCCGGGACAGGGAAATCAGCCCCAGCATTTT. Protein product: CASSLPGQGNQPQHF.

This clone was observed a few times. The chain employs TRBV5-1 and TRBJ1-1; D is undetermined. From germline, CDR1 is SGHRS and CDR2 YFSETQ. CDR3 length: 11 residues. V lost 6 bases and J lost 5, with 8 bases in between. CDR3 amino acids: CASKRETEAFF. The DNA for the CDR3 is TGCGCCAGCAAGCGAGAAACTGAAGCTTTCTTT.

V is TRBV3-1 (or the pseudogene TRBV3-2) and J is TRBJ2-1; 7 bases align to TRBD2. Germline V CDR1 and CDR2: LGHDT, YNNKEL (reference sequence). With V trimmed by 4 bases and J by 8 bases, 11 bases remained unmatched. This CDR3 has 15 residues. The CDR3 DNA sequence: TGTGCCAGCAGCCCCGTAGGACTAGGACTAGATGAGCAGTTCTTC. This sequence encodes CASSPVGLGLDEQFF.

This clone has a single count. This chain connects TRBV5-1 to TRBJ1-3; D not resolved. The CDR3 has 18 residues. CDR1 and CDR2 (germline): SGHRS, YFSETQ. V was trimmed by 0 bases and J by 1 base, leaving 17 bases between them. The CDR3 region has the DNA TGCGCCAGCAGCTTGGCCCCAGGAGGATTAAGTTCTGGAAACACCATATATTTT. Its protein product is CASSLAPGGLSSGNTIYF.

This clone showed up many times. The chain combines TRBV9 with TRBJ1-6; tentative D call: TRBD1 (5 bases). CDR1 and CDR2 (germline): SGDLS, YYNGEE. Trimming cost V 0 bases and J 7 bases, with 11 bases left between them. The CDR3 runs to 15 residues. The CDR3 loop reads CASSVEPGDNSPLHF. For the CDR3, the DNA is TGTGCCAGCAGCGTAGAGCCGGGGGACAATTCACCCCTCCACTTT.

This chain connects TRBV7-3 to TRBJ2-3; D perhaps matches TRBD2 (7 bases). CDR3 size: 14 residues. Trimming shortened V by 3 bases and J by 4 bases, and 11 bases separated the two germline ends. In germline, CDR1 is SGHTA, CDR2 FQGTGA. CDR3 nucleotide sequence: TGTGCCAGCAGCTTTGGAGGGGGGGCAGATACGCAGTATTTT. Translating gives CASSFGGGADTQYF.

This clone was found a few times. This chain links TRBV7-8 with TRBJ1-1, with 9 bases aligning to TRBD1. V gave up 3 bases and J gave up 7 bases; unmatched junction bases: 9. Germline lookup yields CDR1 SGHVS and CDR2 FQNEAQ. The CDR3 is 15 amino acids. CDR3 protein: CASSFGDRVVHEAFF. The CDR3 nucleotides read TGTGCCAGCAGCTTTGGGGACAGGGTAGTTCATGAAGCTTTCTTT.

In the case of this clone: This sample includes further DNA sequences coding for the same CDR3. J is TRBJ2-2 and V is TRBV7-2; 7 nucleotides line up with TRBD2. The J segment lost 6 bases and the V segment lost 3 bases, leaving 1 base of the junction unmatched. Germline V lookup: CDR1 SGHTA, CDR2 FQGNSA. The length of the CDR3 is 13 residues. The CDR3 loop is CASSLGGSGELFF. As DNA, the CDR3 is TGTGCCAGCAGCTTGGGGGGGTCCGGGGAGCTGTTTTTT.

The chain uses TRBV14 and TRBJ1-1; maybe TRBD1 (5 bases). The germline CDR1 and CDR2 sequences are SGHDN and FVKESK. V lost 1 base, J lost 7 bases, and 13 bases lay in between. CDR3 length equals 14 residues. The CDR3, as DNA: TGTGCCAGCAGCCAAGTGGGATGGGGCCTTGAAGCTTTCTTT. The encoded protein is CASSQVGWGLEAFF.